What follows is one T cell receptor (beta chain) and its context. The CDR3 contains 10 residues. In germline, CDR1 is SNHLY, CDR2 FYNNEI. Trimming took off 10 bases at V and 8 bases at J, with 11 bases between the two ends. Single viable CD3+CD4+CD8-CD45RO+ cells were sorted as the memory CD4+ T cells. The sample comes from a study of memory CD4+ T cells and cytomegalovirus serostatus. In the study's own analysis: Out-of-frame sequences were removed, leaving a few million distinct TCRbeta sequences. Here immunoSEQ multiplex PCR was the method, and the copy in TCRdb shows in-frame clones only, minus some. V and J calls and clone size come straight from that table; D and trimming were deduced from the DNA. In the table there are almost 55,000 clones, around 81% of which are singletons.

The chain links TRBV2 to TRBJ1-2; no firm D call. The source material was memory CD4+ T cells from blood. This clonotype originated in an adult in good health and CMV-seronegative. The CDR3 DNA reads TGTGCCAACCCCAAGGAGGGCTACACCTTC. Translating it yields CANPKEGYTF.